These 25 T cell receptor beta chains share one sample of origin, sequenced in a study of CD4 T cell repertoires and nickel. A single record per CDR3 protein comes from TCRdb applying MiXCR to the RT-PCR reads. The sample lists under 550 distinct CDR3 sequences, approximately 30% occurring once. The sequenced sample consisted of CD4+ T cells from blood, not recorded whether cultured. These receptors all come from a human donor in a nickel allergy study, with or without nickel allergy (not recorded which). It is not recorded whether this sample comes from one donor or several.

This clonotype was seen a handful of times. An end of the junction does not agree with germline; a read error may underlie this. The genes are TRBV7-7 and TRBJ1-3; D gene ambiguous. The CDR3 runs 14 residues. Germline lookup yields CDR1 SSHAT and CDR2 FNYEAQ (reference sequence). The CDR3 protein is CASSAGVSGNTIYF. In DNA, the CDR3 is TGTGCTAGCAGCGCCGGAGTCTCTGGAAACACCATATATTTT.

CDR3 sequence (DNA): TGTGCCAGCAGCTTCTGGGGTGCCCACAATGAGCAGTTCTTC. This codes for CASSFWGAHNEQFF. The V gene is TRBV7-2, the J gene TRBJ2-1; no clear D gene. Germline values: CDR1 SGHTA, CDR2 FQGNSA. V dropped 3 bases and J dropped 5 bases, with 11 bases sitting between them. The CDR3 contains 14 residues.

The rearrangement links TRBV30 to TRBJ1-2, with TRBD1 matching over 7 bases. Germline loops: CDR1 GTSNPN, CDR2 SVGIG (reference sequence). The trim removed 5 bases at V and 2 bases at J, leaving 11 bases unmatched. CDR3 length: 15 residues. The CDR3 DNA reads TGTGCCTGGGTCCACACCCGACAGGGAAACTATGGCTACACCTTC. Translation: CAWVHTRQGNYGYTF.

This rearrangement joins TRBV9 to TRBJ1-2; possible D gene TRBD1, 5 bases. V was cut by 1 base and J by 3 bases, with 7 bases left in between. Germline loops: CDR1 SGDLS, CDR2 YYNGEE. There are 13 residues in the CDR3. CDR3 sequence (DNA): TGTGCCAGCAGCGTAAGGGGCCACTATGGCTACACCTTC. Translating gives CASSVRGHYGYTF.

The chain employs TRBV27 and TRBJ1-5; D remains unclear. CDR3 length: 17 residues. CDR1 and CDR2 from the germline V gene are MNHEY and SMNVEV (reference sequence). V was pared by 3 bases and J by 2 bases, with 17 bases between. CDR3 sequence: CASSFELKGGGNQPQHF. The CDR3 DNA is TGTGCCAGCAGTTTTGAGTTGAAGGGAGGTGGCAATCAGCCCCAGCATTTT.

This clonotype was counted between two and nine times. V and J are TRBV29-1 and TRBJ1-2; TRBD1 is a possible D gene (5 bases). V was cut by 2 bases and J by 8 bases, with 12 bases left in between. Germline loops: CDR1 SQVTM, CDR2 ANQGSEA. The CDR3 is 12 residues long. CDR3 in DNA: TGCAGCGTTGAATGGGTTTGGGACGGCTACACCTTC. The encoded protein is CSVEWVWDGYTF. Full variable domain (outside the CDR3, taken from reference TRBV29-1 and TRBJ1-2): SAVISQKPSRDICQRGTSLTIQCQVDSQVTMMFWYRQQPGQSLTLIATANQGSEATYESGFVIDKFPISRPNLTFSTLTVSNMSPEDSSIYLCSVEWVWDGYTFGSGTRLTVV.

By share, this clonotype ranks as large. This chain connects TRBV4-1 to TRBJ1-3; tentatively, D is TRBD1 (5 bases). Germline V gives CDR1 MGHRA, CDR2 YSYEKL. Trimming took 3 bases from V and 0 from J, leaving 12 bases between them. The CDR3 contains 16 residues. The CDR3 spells CASSQFPGTSGNTIYF. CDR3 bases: TGCGCCAGCAGCCAGTTCCCAGGGACCTCTGGAAACACCATATATTTT.

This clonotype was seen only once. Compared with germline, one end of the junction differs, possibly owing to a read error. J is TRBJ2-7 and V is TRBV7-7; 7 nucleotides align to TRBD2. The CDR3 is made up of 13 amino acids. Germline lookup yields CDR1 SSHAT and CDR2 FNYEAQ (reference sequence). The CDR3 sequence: CASSLAAPYEQYF. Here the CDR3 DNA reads TGTGCTAGCAGCCTAGCGGCCCCCTACGAGCAGTACTTC.

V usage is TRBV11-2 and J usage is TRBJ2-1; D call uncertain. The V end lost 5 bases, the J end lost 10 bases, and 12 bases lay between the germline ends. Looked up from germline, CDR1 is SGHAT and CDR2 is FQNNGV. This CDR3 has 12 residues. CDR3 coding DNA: TGTGCCAGCAGCCACGACGGTCACGAGCAGTTCTTC. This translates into CASSHDGHEQFF.

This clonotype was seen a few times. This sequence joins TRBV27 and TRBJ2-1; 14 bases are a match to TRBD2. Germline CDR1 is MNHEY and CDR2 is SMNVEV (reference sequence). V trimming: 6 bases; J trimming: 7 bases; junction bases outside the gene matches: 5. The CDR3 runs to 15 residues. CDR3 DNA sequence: TGTGCCAGCAGCGGGACTAGCGGGAGTCGTAATGAGCAGTTCTTC. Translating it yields CASSGTSGSRNEQFF.

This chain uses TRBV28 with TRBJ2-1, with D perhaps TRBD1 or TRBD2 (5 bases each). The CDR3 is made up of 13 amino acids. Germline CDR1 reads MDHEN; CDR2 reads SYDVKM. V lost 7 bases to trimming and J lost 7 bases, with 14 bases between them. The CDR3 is CASTLGVLNEQFF. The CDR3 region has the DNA TGTGCCAGCACTCTGGGGGTCTTAAATGAGCAGTTCTTC.

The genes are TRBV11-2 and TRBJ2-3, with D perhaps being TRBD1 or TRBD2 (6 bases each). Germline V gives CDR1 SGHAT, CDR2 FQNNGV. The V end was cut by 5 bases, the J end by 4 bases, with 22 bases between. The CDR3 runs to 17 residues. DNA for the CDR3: TGTGCCAGCAGCCTAGCCCCCGGGGGCCGATCTGCAGATACGCAGTATTTT. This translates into CASSLAPGGRSADTQYF.

CDR3 sequence reads: CASSLMFGGRNTEAFF. In nucleotides, the CDR3 is TGCGCCAGCAGCTTGATGTTCGGGGGGCGGAACACTGAAGCTTTCTTT. This chain connects TRBV5-1 to TRBJ1-1, with D possibly TRBD1 on 6 matching bases. The CDR3 is made up of 16 amino acids. V was cut by 1 base and J by 1 base, with 14 bases left in between. The germline gives CDR1 SGHRS, CDR2 YFSETQ.

CDR3: CASSHLGGSNQPQHF. In DNA form, the CDR3 reads TGTGCCAGCAGTCACCTCGGGGGGAGCAATCAGCCCCAGCATTTT. J is TRBJ1-5 and V is TRBV12-3 or TRBV12-4; possibly TRBD1 for D (5 bases). Trimming took 5 bases from V and 1 from J, leaving 12 bases between them. The CDR3 has 15 residues.

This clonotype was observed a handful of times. The CDR3 loop reads CASSLASGRNEQYF. The CDR3 DNA is TGTGCCAGCAGCTTAGCTAGCGGGAGAAACGAGCAGTACTTC. The chain joins TRBV7-2 to TRBJ2-7; TRBD2 agrees at 9 bases. V dropped 0 bases and J dropped 5; count of bases not matched to a gene: 2. The CDR3 runs 14 residues. CDR1 and CDR2 from the germline V gene are SGHTA and FQGNSA.

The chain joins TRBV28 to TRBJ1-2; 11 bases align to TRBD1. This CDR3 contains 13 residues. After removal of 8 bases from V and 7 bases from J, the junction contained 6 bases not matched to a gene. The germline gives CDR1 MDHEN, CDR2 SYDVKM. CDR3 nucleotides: TGTGCCAGCCGGGACAGGGGGAATGGTGGCTACACCTTC. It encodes CASRDRGNGGYTF.

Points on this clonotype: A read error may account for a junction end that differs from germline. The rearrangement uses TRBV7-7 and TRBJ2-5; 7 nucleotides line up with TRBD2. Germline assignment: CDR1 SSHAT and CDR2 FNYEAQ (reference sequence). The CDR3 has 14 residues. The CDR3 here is CASSFSSGGETQYF. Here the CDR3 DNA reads TGTGCTAGCAGCTTCTCTAGCGGAGGGGAGACCCAGTACTTC.

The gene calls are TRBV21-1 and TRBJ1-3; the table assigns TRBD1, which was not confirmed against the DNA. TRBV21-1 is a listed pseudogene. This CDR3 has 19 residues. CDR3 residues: CASSKPGTRRAYTGNTIYF. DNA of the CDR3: TGTGCCAGCAGCAAGCCCGGGACACGGCGAGCCTATACTGGAAACACCATATATTTT.

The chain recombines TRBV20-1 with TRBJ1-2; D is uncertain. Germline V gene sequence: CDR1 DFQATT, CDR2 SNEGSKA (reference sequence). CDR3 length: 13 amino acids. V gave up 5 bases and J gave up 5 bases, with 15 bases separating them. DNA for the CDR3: TGCAGTGCTCCCCGGCCAGGCGAATATGGCTACACCTTC. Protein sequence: CSAPRPGEYGYTF.

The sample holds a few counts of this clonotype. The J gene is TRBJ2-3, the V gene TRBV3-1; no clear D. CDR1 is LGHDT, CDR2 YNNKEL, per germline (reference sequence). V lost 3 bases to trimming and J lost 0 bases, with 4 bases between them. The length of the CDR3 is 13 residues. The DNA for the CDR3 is TGTGCCAGCAGCCACTTCAGCACAGATACGCAGTATTTT. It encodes CASSHFSTDTQYF.

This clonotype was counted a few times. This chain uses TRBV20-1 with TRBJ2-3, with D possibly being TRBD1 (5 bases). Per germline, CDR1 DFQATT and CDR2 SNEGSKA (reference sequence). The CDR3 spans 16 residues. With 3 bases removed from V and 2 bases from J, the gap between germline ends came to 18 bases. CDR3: CSASKIRGSHTDTQYF. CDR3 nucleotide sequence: TGCAGTGCTAGCAAAATTAGGGGATCCCACACAGATACGCAGTATTTT.

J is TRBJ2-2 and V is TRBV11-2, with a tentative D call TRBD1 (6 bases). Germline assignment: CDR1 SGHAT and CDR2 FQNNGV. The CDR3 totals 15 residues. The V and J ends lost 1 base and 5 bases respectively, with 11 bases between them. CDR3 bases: TGTGCCAGCAGCTTAGTGGGCCAGGGGACCGGGGAGCTGTTTTTT. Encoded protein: CASSLVGQGTGELFF.

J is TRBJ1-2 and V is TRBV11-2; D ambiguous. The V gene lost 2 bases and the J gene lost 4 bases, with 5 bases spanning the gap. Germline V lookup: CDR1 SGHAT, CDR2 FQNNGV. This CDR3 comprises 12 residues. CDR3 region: CASSLSGYGYTF. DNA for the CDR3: TGTGCCAGCAGCTTATCTGGCTATGGCTACACCTTC.

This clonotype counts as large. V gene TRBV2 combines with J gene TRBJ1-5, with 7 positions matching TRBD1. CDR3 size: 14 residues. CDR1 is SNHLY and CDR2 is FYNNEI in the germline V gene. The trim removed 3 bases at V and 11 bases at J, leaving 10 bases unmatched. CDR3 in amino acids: CASSDTAGGKSQHF. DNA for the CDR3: TGTGCCAGCAGTGACACGGCAGGGGGGAAGTCCCAGCATTTT.

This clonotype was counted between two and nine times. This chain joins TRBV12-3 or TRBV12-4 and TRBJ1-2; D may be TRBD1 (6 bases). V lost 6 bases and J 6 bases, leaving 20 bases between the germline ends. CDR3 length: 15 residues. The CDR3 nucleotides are TGTGCCAGCAGCCAAGCTGGAGTGGGGGGCCATGGCTACACCTTC. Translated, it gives CASSQAGVGGHGYTF.